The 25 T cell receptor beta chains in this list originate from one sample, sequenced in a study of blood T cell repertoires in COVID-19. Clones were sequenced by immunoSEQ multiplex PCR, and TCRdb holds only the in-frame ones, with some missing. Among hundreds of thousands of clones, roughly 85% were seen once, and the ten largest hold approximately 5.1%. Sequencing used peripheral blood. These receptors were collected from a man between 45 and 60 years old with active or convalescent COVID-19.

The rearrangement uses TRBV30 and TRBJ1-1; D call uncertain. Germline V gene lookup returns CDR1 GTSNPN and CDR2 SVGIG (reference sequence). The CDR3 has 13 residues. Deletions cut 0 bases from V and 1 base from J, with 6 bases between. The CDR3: CAWSVHSNTEAFF. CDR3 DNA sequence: TGTGCCTGGAGTGTTCATTCGAACACTGAAGCTTTCTTT.

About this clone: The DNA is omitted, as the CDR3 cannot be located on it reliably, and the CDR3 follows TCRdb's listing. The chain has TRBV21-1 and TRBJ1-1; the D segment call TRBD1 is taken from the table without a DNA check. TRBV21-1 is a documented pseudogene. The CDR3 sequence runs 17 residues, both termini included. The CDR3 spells CASITEGTVGMGTEAFF.

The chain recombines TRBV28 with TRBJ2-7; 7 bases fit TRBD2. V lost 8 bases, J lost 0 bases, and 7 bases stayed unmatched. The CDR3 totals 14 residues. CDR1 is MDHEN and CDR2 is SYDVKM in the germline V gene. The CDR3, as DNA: TGTGCCAGCTCTACTAGCGACCACTCCTACGAGCAGTACTTC. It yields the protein CASSTSDHSYEQYF.

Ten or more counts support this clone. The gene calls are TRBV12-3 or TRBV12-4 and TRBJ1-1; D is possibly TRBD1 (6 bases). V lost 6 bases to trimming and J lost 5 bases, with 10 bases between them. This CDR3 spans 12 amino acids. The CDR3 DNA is TGTGCCAGCAGCCGGACAGTGACTGAAGCTTTCTTT. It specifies CASSRTVTEAFF.

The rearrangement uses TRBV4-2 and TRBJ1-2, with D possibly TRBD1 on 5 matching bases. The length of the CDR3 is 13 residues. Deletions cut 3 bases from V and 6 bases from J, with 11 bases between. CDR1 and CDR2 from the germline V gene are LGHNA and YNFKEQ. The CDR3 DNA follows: TGTGCCAGCAGCCAGCGGGGCAGGGATGGCTACACCTTC. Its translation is CASSQRGRDGYTF.

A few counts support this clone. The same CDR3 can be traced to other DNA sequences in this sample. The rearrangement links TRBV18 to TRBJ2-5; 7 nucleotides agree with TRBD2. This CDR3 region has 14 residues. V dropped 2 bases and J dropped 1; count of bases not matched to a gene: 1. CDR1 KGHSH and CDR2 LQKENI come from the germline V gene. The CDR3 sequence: CASSPTGGQETQYF. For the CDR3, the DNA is TGTGCCAGCTCACCAACGGGGGGCCAAGAGACCCAGTACTTC.

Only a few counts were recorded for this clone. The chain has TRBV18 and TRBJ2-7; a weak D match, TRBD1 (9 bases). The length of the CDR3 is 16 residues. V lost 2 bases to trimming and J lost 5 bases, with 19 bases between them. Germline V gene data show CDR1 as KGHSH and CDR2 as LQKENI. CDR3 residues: CASSPISGTGYNEQYF. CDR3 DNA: TGTGCCAGCTCACCAATTAGCGGGACAGGGTACAACGAGCAGTACTTC.

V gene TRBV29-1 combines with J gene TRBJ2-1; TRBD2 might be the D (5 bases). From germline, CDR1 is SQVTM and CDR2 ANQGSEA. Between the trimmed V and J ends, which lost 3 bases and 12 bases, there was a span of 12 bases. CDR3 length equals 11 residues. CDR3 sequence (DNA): TGCAGCGTTGAGGGTGTACGGGGGCAGTTCTTC. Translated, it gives CSVEGVRGQFF.

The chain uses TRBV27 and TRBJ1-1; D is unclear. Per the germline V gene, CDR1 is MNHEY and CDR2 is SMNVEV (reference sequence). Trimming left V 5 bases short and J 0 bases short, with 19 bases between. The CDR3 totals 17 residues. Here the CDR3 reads CASSPTGKVLLNTEAFF. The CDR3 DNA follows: TGTGCCAGCAGTCCCACGGGGAAGGTACTATTGAACACTGAAGCTTTCTTT.

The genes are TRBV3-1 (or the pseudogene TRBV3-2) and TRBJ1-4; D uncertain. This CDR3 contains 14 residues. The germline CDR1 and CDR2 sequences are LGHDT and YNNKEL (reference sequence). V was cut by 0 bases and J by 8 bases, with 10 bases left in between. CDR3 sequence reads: CASSQEPGQEKLFF. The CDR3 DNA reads TGTGCCAGCAGCCAAGAACCTGGCCAAGAAAAACTGTTTTTT.

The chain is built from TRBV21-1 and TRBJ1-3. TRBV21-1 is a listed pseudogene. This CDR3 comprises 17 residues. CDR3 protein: CASTPTSTGSSGNTIYF. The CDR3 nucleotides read TGTGCCAGCACCCCAACCTCCACGGGTAGCTCTGGAAACACCATATATTTT.

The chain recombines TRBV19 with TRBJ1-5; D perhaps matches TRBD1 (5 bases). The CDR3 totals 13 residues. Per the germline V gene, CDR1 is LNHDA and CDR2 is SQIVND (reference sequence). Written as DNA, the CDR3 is TGTGGAAGCAACCAGGGCTTCCTGCAGCCCCAGCATTTT. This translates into CGSNQGFLQPQHF.

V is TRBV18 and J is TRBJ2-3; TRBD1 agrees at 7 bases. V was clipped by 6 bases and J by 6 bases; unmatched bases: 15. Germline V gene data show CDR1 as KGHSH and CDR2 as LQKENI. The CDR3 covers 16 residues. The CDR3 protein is CASSPNRQGAGDTQYF. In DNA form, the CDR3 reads TGTGCCAGCTCGCCAAACAGACAGGGAGCTGGGGATACGCAGTATTTT. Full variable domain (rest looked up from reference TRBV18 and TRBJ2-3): NAGVMQNPRHLVRRRGQEARLRCSPMKGHSHVYWYRQLPEEGLKFMVYLQKENIIDESGMPKERFSAEFPKEGPSILRIQQVVRGDSAAYFCASSPNRQGAGDTQYFGPGTRLTVL.

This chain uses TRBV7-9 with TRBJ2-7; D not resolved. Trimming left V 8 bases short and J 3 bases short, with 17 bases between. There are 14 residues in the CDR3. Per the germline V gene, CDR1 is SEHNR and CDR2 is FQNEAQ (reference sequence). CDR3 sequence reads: CASGVDRPIYEQYF. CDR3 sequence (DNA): TGTGCCAGCGGAGTTGACCGCCCCATCTACGAGCAGTACTTC.

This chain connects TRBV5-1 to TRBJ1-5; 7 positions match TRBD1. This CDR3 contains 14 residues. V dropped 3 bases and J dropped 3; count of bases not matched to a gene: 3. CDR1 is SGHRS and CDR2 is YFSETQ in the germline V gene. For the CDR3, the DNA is TGCGCCAGCAGCTCAGGACAGGCCAATCAGCCCCAGCATTTT. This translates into CASSSGQANQPQHF.

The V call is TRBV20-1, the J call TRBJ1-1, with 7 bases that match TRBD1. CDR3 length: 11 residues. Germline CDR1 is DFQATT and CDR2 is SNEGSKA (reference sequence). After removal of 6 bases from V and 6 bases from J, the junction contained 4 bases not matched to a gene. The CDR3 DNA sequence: TGCAGTGCCAGGGGGAAAGCTGAAGCTTTCTTT. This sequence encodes CSARGKAEAFF.

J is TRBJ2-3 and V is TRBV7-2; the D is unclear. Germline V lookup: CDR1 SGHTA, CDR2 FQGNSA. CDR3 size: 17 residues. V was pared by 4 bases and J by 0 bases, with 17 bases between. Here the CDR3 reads CASSSRPQRLSTDTQYF. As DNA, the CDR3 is TGTGCCAGCAGCTCTCGCCCCCAGCGTTTAAGCACAGATACGCAGTATTTT.

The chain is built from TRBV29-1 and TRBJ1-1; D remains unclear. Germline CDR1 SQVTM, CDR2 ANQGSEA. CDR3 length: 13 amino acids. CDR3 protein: CTAHLGVNAEAFF. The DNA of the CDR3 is TGCACCGCACACCTTGGAGTAAACGCTGAAGCTTTCTTT. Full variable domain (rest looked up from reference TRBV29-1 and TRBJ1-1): SAVISQKPSRDICQRGTSLTIQCQVDSQVTMMFWYRQQPGQSLTLIATANQGSEATYESGFVIDKFPISRPNLTFSTLTVSNMSPEDSSIYLCTAHLGVNAEAFFGQGTRLTVV.

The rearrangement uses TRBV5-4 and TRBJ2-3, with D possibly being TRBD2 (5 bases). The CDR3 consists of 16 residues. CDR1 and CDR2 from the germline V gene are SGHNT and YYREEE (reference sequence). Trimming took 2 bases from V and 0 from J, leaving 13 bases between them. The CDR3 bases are TGTGCCAGCAGCTTTCCGTCGGAGCGGAGCACAGATACGCAGTATTTT. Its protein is CASSFPSERSTDTQYF.

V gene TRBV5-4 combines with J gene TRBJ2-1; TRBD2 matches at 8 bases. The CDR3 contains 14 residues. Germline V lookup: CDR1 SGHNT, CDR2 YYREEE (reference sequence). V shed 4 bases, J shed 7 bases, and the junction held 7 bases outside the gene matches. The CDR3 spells CASSRAGAWNEQFF. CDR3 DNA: TGTGCCAGCAGCCGAGCGGGAGCTTGGAATGAGCAGTTCTTC.

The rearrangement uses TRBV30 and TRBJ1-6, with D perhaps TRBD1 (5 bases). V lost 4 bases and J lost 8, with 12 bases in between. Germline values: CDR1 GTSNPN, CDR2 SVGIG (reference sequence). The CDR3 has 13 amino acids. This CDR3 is CAWTRGGDSPLHF. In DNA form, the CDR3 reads TGTGCCTGGACCAGAGGAGGGGATTCACCCCTCCACTTT.

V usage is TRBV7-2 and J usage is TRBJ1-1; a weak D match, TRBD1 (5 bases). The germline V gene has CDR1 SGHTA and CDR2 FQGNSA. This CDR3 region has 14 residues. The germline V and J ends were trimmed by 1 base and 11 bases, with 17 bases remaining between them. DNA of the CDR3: TGTGCCAGCAGCTTAGAGGTAGCAGGGCCCGGCGCTTTCTTT. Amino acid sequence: CASSLEVAGPGAFF.

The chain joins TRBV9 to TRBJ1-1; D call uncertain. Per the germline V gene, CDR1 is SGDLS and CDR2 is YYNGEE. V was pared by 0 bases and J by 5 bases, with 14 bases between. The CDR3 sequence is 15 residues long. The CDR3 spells CASSVAEYLGTEAFF. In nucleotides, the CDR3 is TGTGCCAGCAGCGTAGCGGAGTATTTGGGTACTGAAGCTTTCTTT.

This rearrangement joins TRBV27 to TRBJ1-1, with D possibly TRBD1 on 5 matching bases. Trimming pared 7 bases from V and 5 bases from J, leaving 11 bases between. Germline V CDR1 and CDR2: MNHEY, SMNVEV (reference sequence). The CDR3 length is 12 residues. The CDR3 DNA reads TGTGCCAGCAAAGGGGTGAGGACTGAAGCTTTCTTT. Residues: CASKGVRTEAFF.

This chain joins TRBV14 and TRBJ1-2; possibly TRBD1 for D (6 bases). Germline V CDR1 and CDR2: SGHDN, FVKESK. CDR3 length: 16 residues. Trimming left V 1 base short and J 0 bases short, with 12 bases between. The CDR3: CASSQGGGWTNYGYTF. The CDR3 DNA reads TGTGCCAGCAGCCAAGGAGGGGGATGGACTAACTATGGCTACACCTTC.